This T cell receptor beta chain was observed in a study of CD8 T cells in Susac syndrome. The wider study: Patients with Susac syndrome were therapy-naive, on corticosteroids, or on intravenous immunoglobulin alone at blood draw.

Trimming left V 5 bases short and J 0 bases short, with 11 bases between. Germline CDR1 reads DFQATT; CDR2 reads SNEGSKA (reference sequence). The CDR3 loop spans 14 amino acids. The recently defined diagnostic criteria for definite or probable disease were met by the Susac syndrome patients. Turning to this clonotype: Its antigen is unidentified.

Overall study findings and caveats: When the CD4+ T cell repertoires of patients with Susac syndrome were examined, they did not show any clonal expansion.

The RNA input was roughly 0.45 to 1 ug, and it was reverse transcribed with random hexamers. Multiplex PCR with immunoSEQ amplified the TCR beta CDR3 across 54 Vbeta and 13 Jbeta. TCRdb analysed the immunoSEQ multiplex PCR reads with MiXCR anew, one entry per CDR3 protein. In the table there are 130,000 to 150,000 distinct CDR3 sequences, around 95% of which are singletons. The sample was CD4+ T cells from PBMCs. The sequence derives from a human donor with Susac syndrome. J is TRBJ2-1 and V is TRBV20-1, with D perhaps matching TRBD2 (5 bases). CDR3 loop: CSAGSDSSYNEQFF. The CDR3 region has the DNA TGCAGTGCTGGGAGCGATAGCTCCTACAATGAGCAGTTCTTC.